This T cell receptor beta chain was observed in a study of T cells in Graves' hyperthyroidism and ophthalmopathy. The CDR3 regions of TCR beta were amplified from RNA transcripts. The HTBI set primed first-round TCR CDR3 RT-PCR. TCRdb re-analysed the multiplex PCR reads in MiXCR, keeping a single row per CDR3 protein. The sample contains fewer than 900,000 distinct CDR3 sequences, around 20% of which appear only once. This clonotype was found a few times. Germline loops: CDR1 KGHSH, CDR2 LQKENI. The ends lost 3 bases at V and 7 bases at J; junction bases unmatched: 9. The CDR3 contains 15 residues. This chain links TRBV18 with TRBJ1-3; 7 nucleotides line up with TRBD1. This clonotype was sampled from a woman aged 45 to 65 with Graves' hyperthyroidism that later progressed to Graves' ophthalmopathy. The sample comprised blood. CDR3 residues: CASSPGTESWNTIYF. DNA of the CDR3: TGTGCCAGCTCACCGGGGACAGAGAGTTGGAACACCATATATTTT.